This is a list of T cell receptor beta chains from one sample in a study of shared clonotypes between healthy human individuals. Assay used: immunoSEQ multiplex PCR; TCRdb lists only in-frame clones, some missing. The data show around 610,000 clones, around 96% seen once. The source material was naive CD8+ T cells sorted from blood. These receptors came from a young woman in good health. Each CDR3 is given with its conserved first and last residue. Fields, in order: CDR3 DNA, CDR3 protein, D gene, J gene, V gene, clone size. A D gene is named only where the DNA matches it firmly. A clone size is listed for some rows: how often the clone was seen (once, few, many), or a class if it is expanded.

DNA: TGTGCCAGCAGCTTGTATCTCACAGATACGCAGTATTTT; CDR3: CASSLYLTDTQYF; D: NA; J: TRBJ2-3; V: TRBV5-5; size: once
DNA: TGTGCCAGCAGCTTGGCCGGGGGATTAGGGTACAATGAGCAGTTCTTC; CDR3: CASSLAGGLGYNEQFF; D: NA; J: TRBJ2-1; V: TRBV5-6; size: NA
DNA: TGCGCCAGCAGCTTGCGACATAGCGGGATCGAGGAGCAGTTCTTC; CDR3: CASSLRHSGIEEQFF; D: TRBD2; J: TRBJ2-1; V: TRBV5-1; size: NA
DNA: TGCGCCTCGGCCCTTGCCACTGAGCAGTTCTTC; CDR3: CASALATEQFF; D: NA; J: TRBJ2-1; V: TRBV27; size: NA
DNA: TGTGCCAGCAGTCTCCCGACAGGGGGCTACAATCAGCCCCAGCATTTT; CDR3: CASSLPTGGYNQPQHF; D: TRBD1; J: TRBJ1-5; V: TRBV28; size: NA
DNA: TGTGCCAGCAGTTTGACGGGGAGCTCCTACGAGCAGTACTTC; CDR3: CASSLTGSSYEQYF; D: NA; J: TRBJ2-7; V: TRBV27; size: NA
DNA: TGCGCCAGCAGCTTGGGGGGACAAATGAACACTGAAGCTTTCTTT; CDR3: CASSLGGQMNTEAFF; D: NA; J: TRBJ1-1; V: TRBV5-1; size: NA
DNA: TGTGCCAGCAGTTCGCCAGACATACTAGCGGGATTATACATTCAGTACTTC; CDR3: CASSSPDILAGLYIQYF; D: TRBD2; J: TRBJ2-4; V: TRBV28; size: NA
DNA: TGTGCCAGCAGCTTCAGAGGTTCCTACGAGCAGTACTTC; CDR3: CASSFRGSYEQYF; D: NA; J: TRBJ2-7; V: TRBV11-3; size: NA
DNA: TGTGCCAGTAGGGACCTGACAGGTCAACGAGTCTTTAGCAATCAGCCCCAGCATTTT; CDR3: CASRDLTGQRVFSNQPQHF; D: NA; J: TRBJ1-5; V: TRBV19; size: NA
DNA: TGTGCCAGCAGTTTGGTTGCCGGGACGTCCTACAATGAGCAGTTCTTC; CDR3: CASSLVAGTSYNEQFF; D: NA; J: TRBJ2-1; V: TRBV27; size: NA
DNA: TGTGCCAGTAGTGTAACACTAGCGGGAGGCTACGAGCAGTACTTC; CDR3: CASSVTLAGGYEQYF; D: TRBD2; J: TRBJ2-7; V: TRBV19; size: NA
DNA: TGCGCCAGCAGCTCTCGACAAAGCTACGAGCAGTACTTC; CDR3: CASSSRQSYEQYF; D: NA; J: TRBJ2-7; V: TRBV4-1; size: NA
DNA: TGTGCCAGCAGACCTCGGACTCCTAACGATGAGCAGTTCTTC; CDR3: CASRPRTPNDEQFF; D: NA; J: TRBJ2-1; V: TRBV27; size: NA
DNA: TGTGCCAGCAGTTATAGAGACTCCTACGAGCAGTACTTC; CDR3: CASSYRDSYEQYF; D: NA; J: TRBJ2-7; V: TRBV27; size: NA
DNA: TGTGCCAGCAGCTTGATTGCAGGGGAGAATGAGCAGTTCTTC; CDR3: CASSLIAGENEQFF; D: NA; J: TRBJ2-1; V: TRBV7-3; size: NA
DNA: TGTGCCAGCTCACCGCAGAGGCCGGGGGGCCTGAACACTGAAGCTTTCTTT; CDR3: CASSPQRPGGLNTEAFF; D: NA; J: TRBJ1-1; V: TRBV18; size: NA
DNA: TGTGCCAGCAGTGAAGGGTACTACAGCTCCTACGAGCAGTACTTC; CDR3: CASSEGYYSSYEQYF; D: NA; J: TRBJ2-7; V: TRBV6-1; size: NA
DNA: TGTGCCAGCAGAGGTGGACACAGCACTGAAGCTTTCTTT; CDR3: CASRGGHSTEAFF; D: NA; J: TRBJ1-1; V: TRBV28; size: NA
DNA: TGTGCCAGCAGTCACCCCCGGACAGGGCGATCTGAAGCTTTCTTT; CDR3: CASSHPRTGRSEAFF; D: TRBD1; J: TRBJ1-1; V: TRBV27; size: NA
DNA: TGTGCCAGCAGCGTCCGACTAGCGGCCCCCTACAATGAGCAGTTCTTC; CDR3: CASSVRLAAPYNEQFF; D: TRBD2; J: TRBJ2-1; V: TRBV7-7; size: NA
DNA: TGTGCCAGCAGCAAAGCGCTTAGGAAGCGGACAAGAAATGAGCAGTTCTTC; CDR3: CASSKALRKRTRNEQFF; D: NA; J: TRBJ2-1; V: TRBV21-1; size: NA
DNA: TGCGCCAGCAGCTTGTTGCCAAGGTCTAGCACAGATACGCAGTATTTT; CDR3: CASSLLPRSSTDTQYF; D: NA; J: TRBJ2-3; V: TRBV5-1; size: NA
DNA: TGCGCCAGCCTACGGGAGGGCGGCGGCACAGATACGCAGTATTTT; CDR3: CASLREGGGTDTQYF; D: TRBD2; J: TRBJ2-3; V: TRBV5-1; size: NA
DNA: TGTGCCAGCAGTTTATTTGCGGGGCGGGACTACGAGCAGTACTTC; CDR3: CASSLFAGRDYEQYF; D: NA; J: TRBJ2-7; V: TRBV28; size: once
DNA: TGTGCCAGCAGTGAAGGAGCAGGGAGGCAGACCCAGTACTTC; CDR3: CASSEGAGRQTQYF; D: NA; J: TRBJ2-5; V: TRBV25-1; size: NA
DNA: TGCAGCGTTAGACTAGCAGGCTACGAGCAGTACTTC; CDR3: CSVRLAGYEQYF; D: TRBD2; J: TRBJ2-7; V: TRBV29-1; size: NA
DNA: TGTGCCAGCAGCTTGCCCTCGAGCTCTGGGGCCAACGTCCTGACTTTC; CDR3: CASSLPSSSGANVLTF; D: NA; J: TRBJ2-6; V: TRBV5-4; size: NA
DNA: TGTGCCTGGTCGCCGCGGGAAACCGGGGAGCTGTTTTTT; CDR3: CAWSPRETGELFF; D: NA; J: TRBJ2-2; V: TRBV30; size: NA
DNA: TGCAGGGAGCCTCACGAGCAGTACTTC; CDR3: CREPHEQYF; D: NA; J: TRBJ2-7; V: TRBV29-1; size: NA
DNA: TGTGCCTGGACTCAGGGGGTGGTGAACACTGAAGCTTTCTTT; CDR3: CAWTQGVVNTEAFF; D: TRBD1; J: TRBJ1-1; V: TRBV30; size: few
DNA: TGTGCCAGCAGCCCGACTAGCGGGGGGAATGAGCAGTTCTTC; CDR3: CASSPTSGGNEQFF; D: TRBD2; J: TRBJ2-1; V: TRBV5-6; size: NA
DNA: TGTGCCAGCAGTCCAGTGTTGCCCGTGAACACTGAAGCTTTCTTT; CDR3: CASSPVLPVNTEAFF; D: NA; J: TRBJ1-1; V: TRBV19; size: NA
DNA: TGCGCCAGCAGCCAAGGGCCGGATTGGGATCAGCCCCAGCATTTT; CDR3: CASSQGPDWDQPQHF; D: NA; J: TRBJ1-5; V: TRBV4-1; size: NA
DNA: TGCAGCGTTGGGACAGGGAAGTACGAGCAGTACTTC; CDR3: CSVGTGKYEQYF; D: TRBD1; J: TRBJ2-7; V: TRBV29-1; size: NA
DNA: TGTGCCAGTAGTACCATATACGATACTGAGAACACTGAAGCTTTCTTT; CDR3: CASSTIYDTENTEAFF; D: NA; J: TRBJ1-1; V: TRBV19; size: NA
DNA: TGTGCCAGTACCTCTACCAATGGGGGTAGCACAGATACGCAGTATTTT; CDR3: CASTSTNGGSTDTQYF; D: NA; J: TRBJ2-3; V: TRBV19; size: NA
DNA: TGTGCCGCAGGGGGGTCAATTGAAGCTTTCTTT; CDR3: CAAGGSIEAFF; D: TRBD1; J: TRBJ1-1; V: TRBV27; size: NA
DNA: TGTGCCAGCAGTGAAAGGGGCAGGGTGAAATATGGCTACACCTTC; CDR3: CASSERGRVKYGYTF; D: NA; J: TRBJ1-2; V: TRBV6-1; size: NA
DNA: TGTGCCAGCAGCCAGACACCGAACACTGAAGCTTTCTTT; CDR3: CASSQTPNTEAFF; D: NA; J: TRBJ1-1; V: TRBV11-1; size: once
DNA: TGTGCCACCAGCAGACGCCCGGACGTATACAATGAGCAGTTCTTC; CDR3: CATSRRPDVYNEQFF; D: NA; J: TRBJ2-1; V: TRBV15; size: NA
DNA: TGTGCCAGTAGTACCCTAGATGCGGCCAGATCCCTTTCTGGAAACACCATATATTTT; CDR3: CASSTLDAARSLSGNTIYF; D: NA; J: TRBJ1-3; V: TRBV19; size: NA
DNA: TGTGCCAGCAGGGCCCTAGCGGACGGTGCCTACGAGCAGTACTTC; CDR3: CASRALADGAYEQYF; D: TRBD2; J: TRBJ2-7; V: TRBV28; size: NA
DNA: TGTGCCAGCAGCTTAACGGGGTCTGAGCAGTTCTTC; CDR3: CASSLTGSEQFF; D: NA; J: TRBJ2-1; V: TRBV7-9; size: NA
DNA: TGTGCCAGCAGCTTATTGGGCGCTGAAGCTTTCTTT; CDR3: CASSLLGAEAFF; D: NA; J: TRBJ1-1; V: TRBV7-8; size: NA
DNA: TGCGCCAGCAGCTCCTTTCTATTGACAGACGGAAACACCATATATTTT; CDR3: CASSSFLLTDGNTIYF; D: NA; J: TRBJ1-3; V: TRBV5-1; size: NA
DNA: TGTGCCAGCAGTGAAGAACTAGGTGAGACCCAGTACTTC; CDR3: CASSEELGETQYF; D: NA; J: TRBJ2-5; V: TRBV6-1; size: NA
DNA: TGTGCCAGCAGAACGATAGCGGGAGAGAGTGAGCAGTTCTTC; CDR3: CASRTIAGESEQFF; D: TRBD2; J: TRBJ2-1; V: TRBV6-4; size: NA
DNA: TGTGCCAGCATATCTCCGACTACAGGCGAGCAGTACTTC; CDR3: CASISPTTGEQYF; D: NA; J: TRBJ2-7; V: TRBV25-1; size: NA
DNA: TGTGCCACCAGCAGTCAAGGGTGGGAAAACACCATATATTTT; CDR3: CATSSQGWENTIYF; D: NA; J: TRBJ1-3; V: TRBV15; size: once
DNA: TGTGCCAGCAGTGCTACAGGCTCCTACGAGCAGTACTTC; CDR3: CASSATGSYEQYF; D: NA; J: TRBJ2-7; V: TRBV28; size: NA
DNA: TGTGCCAGCAGTTTAGCCCCCGGACTTCGGACCGGGGAGCTGTTTTTT; CDR3: CASSLAPGLRTGELFF; D: NA; J: TRBJ2-2; V: TRBV28; size: NA
DNA: TGCGCCAGCAGCCAAGAGACAGGGGCGGGCAATCAGCCCCAGCATTTT; CDR3: CASSQETGAGNQPQHF; D: TRBD1; J: TRBJ1-5; V: TRBV4-1; size: NA
DNA: TGCGCCAGCAGCTTGGCAAGGAACACTGAAGCTTTCTTT; CDR3: CASSLARNTEAFF; D: NA; J: TRBJ1-1; V: TRBV5-1; size: NA
DNA: TGTGCCAGCAGCGTAGACGAGGTGGGAGAGGATACGCAGTATTTT; CDR3: CASSVDEVGEDTQYF; D: NA; J: TRBJ2-3; V: TRBV9; size: NA
DNA: TGTGCCACCAGCAGACGGGGGGCTACAGATACGCAGTATTTT; CDR3: CATSRRGATDTQYF; D: NA; J: TRBJ2-3; V: TRBV15; size: NA
DNA: TGTGCCAGCTCAAAGCCCGGGACAGGAGCCTTTGGCAATCAGCCCCAGCATTTT; CDR3: CASSKPGTGAFGNQPQHF; D: TRBD1; J: TRBJ1-5; V: TRBV28; size: NA
DNA: TGTGCCAGCAGCACCGAGGGGGCGCGGGCTGAAGCTTTCTTT; CDR3: CASSTEGARAEAFF; D: TRBD1; J: TRBJ1-1; V: TRBV7-8; size: NA
DNA: TGTGCCAGCAGTTTTTCCCCAAATTGGGGGACTGAAGCTTTCTTT; CDR3: CASSFSPNWGTEAFF; D: NA; J: TRBJ1-1; V: TRBV27; size: NA
DNA: TGTGCCAGCAGTGCAACCTCCTGGGGAGATACGCAGTATTTT; CDR3: CASSATSWGDTQYF; D: NA; J: TRBJ2-3; V: TRBV28; size: NA